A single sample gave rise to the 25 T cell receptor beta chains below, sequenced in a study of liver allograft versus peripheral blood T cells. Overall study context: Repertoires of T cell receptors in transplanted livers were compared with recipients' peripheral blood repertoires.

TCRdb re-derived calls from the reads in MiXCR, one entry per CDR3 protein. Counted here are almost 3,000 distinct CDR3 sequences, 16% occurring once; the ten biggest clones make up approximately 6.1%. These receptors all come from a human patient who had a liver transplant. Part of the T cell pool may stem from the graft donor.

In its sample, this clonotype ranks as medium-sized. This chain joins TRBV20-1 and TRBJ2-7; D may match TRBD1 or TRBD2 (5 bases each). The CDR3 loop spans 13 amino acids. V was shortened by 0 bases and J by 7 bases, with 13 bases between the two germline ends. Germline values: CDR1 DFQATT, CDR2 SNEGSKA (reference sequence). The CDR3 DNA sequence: TGCAGTGCTAGAGAGTATCTAGAGGGGGAGCAGTACTTC. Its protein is CSAREYLEGEQYF.

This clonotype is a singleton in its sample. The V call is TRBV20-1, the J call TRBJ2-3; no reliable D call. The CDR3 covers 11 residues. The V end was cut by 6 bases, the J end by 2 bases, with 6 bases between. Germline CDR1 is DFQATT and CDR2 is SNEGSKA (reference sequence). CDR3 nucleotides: TGCAGTGCCCCTTCCACAGATACGCAGTATTTT. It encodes CSAPSTDTQYF.

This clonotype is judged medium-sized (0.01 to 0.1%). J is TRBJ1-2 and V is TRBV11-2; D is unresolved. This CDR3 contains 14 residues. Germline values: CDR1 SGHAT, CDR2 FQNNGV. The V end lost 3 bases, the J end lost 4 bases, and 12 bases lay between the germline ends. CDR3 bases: TGTGCCAGCAGCTTTGAACGGCAGAGCTATGGCTACACCTTC. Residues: CASSFERQSYGYTF.

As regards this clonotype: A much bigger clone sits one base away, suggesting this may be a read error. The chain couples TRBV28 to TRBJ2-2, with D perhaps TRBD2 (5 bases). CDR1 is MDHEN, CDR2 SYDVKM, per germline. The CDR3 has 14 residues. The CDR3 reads CASSPRYGTGKLFF. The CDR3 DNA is TGTGCCAGCAGTCCCAGATACGGCACCGGGAAGCTGTTTTTT.

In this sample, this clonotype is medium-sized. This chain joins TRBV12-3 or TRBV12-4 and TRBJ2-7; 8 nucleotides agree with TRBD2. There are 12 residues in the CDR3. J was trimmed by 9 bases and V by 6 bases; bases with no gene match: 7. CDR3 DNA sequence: TGTGCCAGCAGACATAGCGGGACGCCGCAGTACTTC. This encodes CASRHSGTPQYF.

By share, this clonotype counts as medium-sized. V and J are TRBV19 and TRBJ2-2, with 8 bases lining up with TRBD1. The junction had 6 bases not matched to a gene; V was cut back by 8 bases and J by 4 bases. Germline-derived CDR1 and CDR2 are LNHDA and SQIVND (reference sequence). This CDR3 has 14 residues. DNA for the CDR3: TGTGCCAGTGGCCAGGGGGCGGGCACCGGGGAGCTGTTTTTT. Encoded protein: CASGQGAGTGELFF.

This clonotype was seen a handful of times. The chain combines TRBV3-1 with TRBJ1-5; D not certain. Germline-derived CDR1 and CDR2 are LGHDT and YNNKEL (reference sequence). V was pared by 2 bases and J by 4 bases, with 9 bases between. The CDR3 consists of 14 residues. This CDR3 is CASSQSPLNQPQHF. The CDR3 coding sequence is TGTGCCAGCAGCCAATCCCCATTAAATCAGCCCCAGCATTTT.

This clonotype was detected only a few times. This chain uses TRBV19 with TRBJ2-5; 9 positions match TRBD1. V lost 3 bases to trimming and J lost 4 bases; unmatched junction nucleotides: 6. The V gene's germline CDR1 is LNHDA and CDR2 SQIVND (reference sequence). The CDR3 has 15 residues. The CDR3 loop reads CASSMYLGQGETQYF. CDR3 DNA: TGTGCCAGTAGTATGTACCTGGGACAGGGAGAGACCCAGTACTTC.

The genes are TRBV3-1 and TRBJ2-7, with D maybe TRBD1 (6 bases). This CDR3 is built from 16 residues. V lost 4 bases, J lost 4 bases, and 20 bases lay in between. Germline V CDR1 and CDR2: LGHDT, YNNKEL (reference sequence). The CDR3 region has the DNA TGTGCCAGCAGCCCGAAGGGTGGGACACTCATTTACGAGCAGTACTTC. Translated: CASSPKGGTLIYEQYF.

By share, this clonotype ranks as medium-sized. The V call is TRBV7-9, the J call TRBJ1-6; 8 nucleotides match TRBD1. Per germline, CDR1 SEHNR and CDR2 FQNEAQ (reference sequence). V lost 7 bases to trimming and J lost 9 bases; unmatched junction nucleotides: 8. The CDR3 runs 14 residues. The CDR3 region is CASTLNRGISPLHF. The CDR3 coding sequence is TGTGCCAGCACTCTCAACAGGGGGATTTCACCCCTCCACTTT.

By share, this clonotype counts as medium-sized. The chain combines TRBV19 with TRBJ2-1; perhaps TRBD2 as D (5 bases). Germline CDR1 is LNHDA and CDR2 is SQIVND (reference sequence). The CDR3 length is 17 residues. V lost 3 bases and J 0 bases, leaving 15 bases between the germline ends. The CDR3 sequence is CASSISGSGSSYNEQFF. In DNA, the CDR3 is TGTGCCAGTAGTATCAGCGGAAGCGGCAGCTCCTACAATGAGCAGTTCTTC.

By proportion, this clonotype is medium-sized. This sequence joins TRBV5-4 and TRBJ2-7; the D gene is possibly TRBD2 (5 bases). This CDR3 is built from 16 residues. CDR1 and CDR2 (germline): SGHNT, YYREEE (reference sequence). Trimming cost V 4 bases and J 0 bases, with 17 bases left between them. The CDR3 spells CASSPQERSLSYEQYF. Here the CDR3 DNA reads TGTGCCAGCAGCCCTCAGGAGCGGAGCCTCTCCTACGAGCAGTACTTC.

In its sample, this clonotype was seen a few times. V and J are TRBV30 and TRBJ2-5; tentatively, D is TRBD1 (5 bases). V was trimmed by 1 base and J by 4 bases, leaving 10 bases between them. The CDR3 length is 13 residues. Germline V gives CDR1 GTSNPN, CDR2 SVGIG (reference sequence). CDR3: CAWSGQGGETQYF. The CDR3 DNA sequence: TGTGCCTGGAGTGGTCAGGGCGGAGAGACCCAGTACTTC.

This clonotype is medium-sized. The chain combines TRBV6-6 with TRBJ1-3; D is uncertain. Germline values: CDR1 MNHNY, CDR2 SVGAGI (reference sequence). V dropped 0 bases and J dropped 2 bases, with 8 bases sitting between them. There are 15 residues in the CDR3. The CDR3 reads CASSYSEATGNTIYF. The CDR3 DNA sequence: TGTGCCAGCAGTTACTCCGAGGCAACTGGAAACACCATATATTTT.

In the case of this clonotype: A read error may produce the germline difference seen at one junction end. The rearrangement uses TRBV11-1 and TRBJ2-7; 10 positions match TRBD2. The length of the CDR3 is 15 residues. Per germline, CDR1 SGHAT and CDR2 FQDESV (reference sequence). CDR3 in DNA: TGTGTCAGCAGCTTCAGCGGGAGGGCCACCTACGAGCAGTACTTC. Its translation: CVSSFSGRATYEQYF.

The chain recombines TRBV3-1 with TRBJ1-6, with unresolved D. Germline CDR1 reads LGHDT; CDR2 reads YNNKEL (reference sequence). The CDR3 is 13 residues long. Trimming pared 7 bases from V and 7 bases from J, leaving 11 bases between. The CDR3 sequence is CASILQRNSPLHF. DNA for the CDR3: TGTGCCAGCATCCTACAGAGAAATTCACCCCTCCACTTT.

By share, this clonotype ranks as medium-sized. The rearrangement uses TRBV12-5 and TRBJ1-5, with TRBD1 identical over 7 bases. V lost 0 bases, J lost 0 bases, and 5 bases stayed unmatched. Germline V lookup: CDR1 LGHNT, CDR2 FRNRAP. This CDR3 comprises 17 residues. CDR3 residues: CASGLVRQGFSNQPQHF. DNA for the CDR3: TGTGCTAGTGGTTTGGTAAGACAGGGTTTTAGCAATCAGCCCCAGCATTTT. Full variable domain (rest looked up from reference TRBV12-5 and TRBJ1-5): DARVTQTPRHKVTEMGQEVTMRCQPILGHNTVFWYRQTMMQGLELLAYFRNRAPLDDSGMPKDRFSAEMPDATLATLKIQPSEPRDSAVYFCASGLVRQGFSNQPQHFGDGTRLSIL.

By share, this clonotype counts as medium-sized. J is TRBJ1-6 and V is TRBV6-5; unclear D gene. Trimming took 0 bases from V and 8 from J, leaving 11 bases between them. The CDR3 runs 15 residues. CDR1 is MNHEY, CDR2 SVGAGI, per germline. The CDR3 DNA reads TGTGCCAGCAGTTACTCGATCGCGGCCGATTCACCCCTCCACTTT. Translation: CASSYSIAADSPLHF.

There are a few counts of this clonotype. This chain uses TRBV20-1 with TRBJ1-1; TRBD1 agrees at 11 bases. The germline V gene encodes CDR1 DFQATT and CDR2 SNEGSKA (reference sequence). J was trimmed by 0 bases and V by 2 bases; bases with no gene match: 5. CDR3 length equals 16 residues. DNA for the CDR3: TGCAGTGCTAGACACGGACAGGGGGCCATGAACACTGAAGCTTTCTTT. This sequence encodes CSARHGQGAMNTEAFF.

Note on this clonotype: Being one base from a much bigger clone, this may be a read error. The CDR3 DNA sequence: TGTGTCAGCAGCCAGGGAAGTTGGAACAATGAGCAGTTCTTC. This encodes CVSSQGSWNNEQFF. This chain joins TRBV14 and TRBJ2-1; tentative D call: TRBD1 (5 bases). The CDR3 consists of 14 residues. Germline V gene lookup returns CDR1 SGHDN and CDR2 FVKESK.

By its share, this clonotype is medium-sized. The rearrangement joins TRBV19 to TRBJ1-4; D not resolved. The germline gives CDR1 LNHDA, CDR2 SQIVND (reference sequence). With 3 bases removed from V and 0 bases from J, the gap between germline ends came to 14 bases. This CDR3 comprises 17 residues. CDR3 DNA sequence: TGTGCCAGTAGTATCGAGGAAGGCGGCGCAACTAATGAAAAACTGTTTTTT. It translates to CASSIEEGGATNEKLFF.

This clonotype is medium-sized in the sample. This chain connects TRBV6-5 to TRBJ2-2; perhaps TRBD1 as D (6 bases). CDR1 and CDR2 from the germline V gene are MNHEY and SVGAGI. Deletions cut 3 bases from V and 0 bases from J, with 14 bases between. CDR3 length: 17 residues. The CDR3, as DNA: TGTGCCAGCAGTTATGCAGGGGTTGCGGCGAACACCGGGGAGCTGTTTTTT. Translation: CASSYAGVAANTGELFF.

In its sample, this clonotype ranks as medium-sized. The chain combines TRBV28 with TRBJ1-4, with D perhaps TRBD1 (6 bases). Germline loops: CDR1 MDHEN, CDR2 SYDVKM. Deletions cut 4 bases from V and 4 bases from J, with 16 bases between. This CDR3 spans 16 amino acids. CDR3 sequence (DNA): TGTGCCAGCAGTTCCCTCGCGACAGGCAATAATGAAAAACTGTTTTTT. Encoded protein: CASSSLATGNNEKLFF.

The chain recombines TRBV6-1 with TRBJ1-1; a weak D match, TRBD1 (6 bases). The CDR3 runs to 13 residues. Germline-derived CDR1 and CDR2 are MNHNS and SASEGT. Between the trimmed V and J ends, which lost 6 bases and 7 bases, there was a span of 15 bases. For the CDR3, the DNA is TGTGCCAGCAGGAAGAACAGGGACCTTGAAGCTTTCTTT. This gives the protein CASRKNRDLEAFF.

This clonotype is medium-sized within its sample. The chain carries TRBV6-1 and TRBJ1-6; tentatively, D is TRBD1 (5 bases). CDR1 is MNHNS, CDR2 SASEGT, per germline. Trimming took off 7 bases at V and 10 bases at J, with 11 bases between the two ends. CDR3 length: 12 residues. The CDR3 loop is CASTPRDSPLHF. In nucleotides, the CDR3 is TGTGCCAGCACCCCCCGGGACTCACCCCTCCACTTT.